This T cell receptor beta chain stems from a study of Ad26.COV2.S vaccination and SARS-CoV-2 variants. Study context: The authors gave Ad26.COV2.S intramuscularly, either once or twice 56 days apart. Regarding the study as a whole: Researchers reported similar non-spike TCR breadth in vaccine and placebo recipients.

Sequencing was performed with immunoSEQ multiplex PCR; in TCRdb, only in-frame clones are kept and a portion is missing. The repertoire holds roughly 460,000 clones, with about nine tenths as singletons. For this clone: No antigen is known for it.

The treatment denotes: roughly 19 received Ad26.COV2.S at low or high dose, single or two shots; about five received placebo; per-sample allocation not given. Day 63 after the first vaccine or placebo injection was the time point for sampling. Adults aged 18-55 years in Boston included the donor. V lost 0 bases to trimming and J lost 0 bases, with 9 bases between them. The CDR3 is 16 amino acids. Germline loops: CDR1 SGHTA, CDR2 FQGTGA. Here the sequenced sample was peripheral blood, taken in a trial of Ad26.COV2.S vaccine versus placebo. This sequence was found in a person aged 18-60 years who received the Ad26.COV2.S COVID-19 vaccine or a placebo. This chain links TRBV7-3 with TRBJ2-1; no clear D. The chain's CDR3 is CASSLTTLSSYNEQFF. The CDR3 DNA is TGTGCCAGCAGCTTAACTACCCTTAGCTCCTACAATGAGCAGTTCTTC.